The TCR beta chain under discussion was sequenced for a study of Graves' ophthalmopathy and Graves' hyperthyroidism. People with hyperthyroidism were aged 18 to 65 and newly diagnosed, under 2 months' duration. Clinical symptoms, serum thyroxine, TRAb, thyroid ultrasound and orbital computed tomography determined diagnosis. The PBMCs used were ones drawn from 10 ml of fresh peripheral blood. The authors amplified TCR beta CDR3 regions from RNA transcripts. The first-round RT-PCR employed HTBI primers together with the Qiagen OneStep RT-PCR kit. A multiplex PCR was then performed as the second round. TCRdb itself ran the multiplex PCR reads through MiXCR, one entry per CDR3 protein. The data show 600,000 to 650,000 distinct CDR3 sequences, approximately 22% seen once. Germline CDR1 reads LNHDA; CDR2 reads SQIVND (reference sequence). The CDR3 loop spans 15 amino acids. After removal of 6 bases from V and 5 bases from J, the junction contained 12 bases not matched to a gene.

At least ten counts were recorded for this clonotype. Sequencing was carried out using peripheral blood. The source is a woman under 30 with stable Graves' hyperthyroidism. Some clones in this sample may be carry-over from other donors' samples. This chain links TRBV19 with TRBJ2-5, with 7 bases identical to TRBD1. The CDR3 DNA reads TGTGCCAGTAGCGTAAGATCGGGACAGTTGGAGACCCAGTACTTC. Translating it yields CASSVRSGQLETQYF.